The 24 T cell receptor beta chains below come from one sample, sequenced in a study of blood T cell repertoires in COVID-19. The method was immunoSEQ multiplex PCR; TCRdb's version includes in-frame clones alone and lacks a portion of them. The sample has 35,000 to 45,000 clones; 65% to 85% are singletons. Source material: peripheral blood. These receptors were taken from a woman of 80 years or more with acute or convalescent COVID-19.

The rearrangement joins TRBV9 to TRBJ2-3, with a tentative D call TRBD1 (5 bases). This CDR3 comprises 16 residues. Germline CDR1 SGDLS, CDR2 YYNGEE. Trimming shortened V by 0 bases and J by 8 bases, and 19 bases separated the two germline ends. DNA for the CDR3: TGTGCCAGCAGCGTAGGGGGCTCTGGGCCGGCCCTTACGCAGTATTTT. It yields the protein CASSVGGSGPALTQYF.

The CDR3 reads CASSLARGTSGKGAYNEQFF. The CDR3 DNA reads as TGCGCCAGCAGCTTGGCCCGGGGGACTAGCGGGAAGGGGGCCTACAATGAGCAGTTCTTC. The chain combines TRBV5-1 with TRBJ2-1, with 13 bases that match TRBD2. V lost 0 bases, J lost 2 bases, and 11 bases stayed unmatched. There are 20 residues in the CDR3. The germline gives CDR1 SGHRS, CDR2 YFSETQ.

The chain couples TRBV11-2 to TRBJ1-2; possibly TRBD1 for D (5 bases). The CDR3 length is 14 residues. Per the germline V gene, CDR1 is SGHAT and CDR2 is FQNNGV. V was shortened by 4 bases and J by 4 bases, with 13 bases between the two germline ends. CDR3 sequence reads: CASSSAAGPYGYTF. The CDR3, as DNA: TGTGCCAGCAGCTCCGCCGCGGGACCCTATGGCTACACCTTC. Full variable domain (outside the CDR3, taken from reference TRBV11-2 and TRBJ1-2): EAGVAQSPRYKIIEKRQSVAFWCNPISGHATLYWYQQILGQGPKLLIQFQNNGVVDDSQLPKDRFSAERLKGVDSTLKIQPAKLEDSAVYLCASSSAAGPYGYTFGSGTRLTVV.

The rearrangement uses TRBV19 and TRBJ2-1; maybe TRBD2 (6 bases). CDR1 and CDR2 from the germline V gene are LNHDA and SQIVND (reference sequence). This CDR3 contains 15 residues. V lost 6 bases and J lost 4, with 16 bases in between. The CDR3: CASRGVRERYNEQFF. The DNA of the CDR3 is TGTGCCAGTAGGGGGGTCCGGGAGAGGTACAATGAGCAGTTCTTC.

The chain recombines TRBV6-5 with TRBJ2-5; 8 nucleotides line up with TRBD2. Germline CDR1 MNHEY, CDR2 SVGAGI. This CDR3 region has 14 residues. V gave up 6 bases and J gave up 5 bases; unmatched junction bases: 8. CDR3 sequence: CASSRAGVRETQYF. The CDR3 DNA reads TGTGCCAGCAGCCGAGCGGGAGTGAGGGAGACCCAGTACTTC.

This chain joins TRBV2 and TRBJ1-2; D not resolved. The CDR3 runs 13 residues. Looked up from germline, CDR1 is SNHLY and CDR2 is FYNNEI. V shed 7 bases and J shed 2 bases, with 11 bases lying between them. The CDR3 DNA reads as TGTGCCAGCAAGTTGTCAGGAAACTATGGCTACACCTTC. Its protein is CASKLSGNYGYTF. Complete variable domain (other parts from reference TRBV2 and TRBJ1-2): EPEVTQTPSHQVTQMGQEVILRCVPISNHLYFYWYRQILGQKVEFLVSFYNNEISEKSEIFDDQFSVERPDGSNFTLKIRSTKLEDSAMYFCASKLSGNYGYTFGSGTRLTVV.

The V gene is TRBV5-1, the J gene TRBJ2-5; tentatively, D is TRBD1 (5 bases). V lost 2 bases to trimming and J lost 2 bases, with 13 bases between them. The CDR3 spans 15 residues. Germline V gives CDR1 SGHRS, CDR2 YFSETQ. In DNA, the CDR3 is TGCGCCAGCAGCTTAGGGGCCGGTCGGCAAGAGACCCAGTACTTC. This gives the protein CASSLGAGRQETQYF.

The CDR3 bases are TGTGCCAGCAGTGGTTGGGGACAGTCAAATTCACCCCTCCACTTT. Residues: CASSGWGQSNSPLHF. The chain joins TRBV2 to TRBJ1-6, with 7 bases fitting TRBD1. The CDR3 length is 15 residues. V shed 4 bases and J 7 bases; nucleotides not matched to a gene: 7. Germline V gives CDR1 SNHLY, CDR2 FYNNEI.

The chain recombines TRBV5-1 with TRBJ2-7, with TRBD1 as a possible D gene (5 bases). The V end lost 5 bases, the J end lost 5 bases, and 20 bases lay between the germline ends. CDR3 size: 15 residues. Germline V gene sequence: CDR1 SGHRS, CDR2 YFSETQ. The CDR3 reads CASRSGAAIRDEQYF. CDR3 DNA: TGCGCCAGCAGAAGTGGGGCTGCAATTCGGGACGAGCAGTACTTC.

This clone occurred a few times. The CDR3 sequence is CASSGGGGRPGANVLTF. In DNA, the CDR3 is TGTGCCAGCAGCGGCGGGGGCGGGAGACCTGGGGCCAACGTCCTGACTTTC. This chain links TRBV2 with TRBJ2-6; tentatively, D is TRBD2 (7 bases). Germline CDR1 SNHLY, CDR2 FYNNEI. The CDR3 sequence is 17 residues long. Trimming left V 6 bases short and J 2 bases short, with 17 bases between.

The table lists this clone with a count of one. The rearrangement joins TRBV10-2 to TRBJ1-5; D is undetermined. Looked up from germline, CDR1 is WSHSY and CDR2 is SAAADI. The CDR3 spans 14 residues. Trimming took 8 bases from V and 6 from J, leaving 17 bases between them. This chain's CDR3 is CASGENDGGQPQHF. The CDR3 coding sequence is TGCGCCAGCGGGGAGAACGACGGTGGTCAGCCCCAGCATTTT.

This clone showed up just a few times. The rearrangement uses TRBV14 and TRBJ1-2; D ambiguous. Germline V lookup: CDR1 SGHDN, CDR2 FVKESK. This CDR3 region has 13 residues. Trimming removed 0 bases at V and 8 bases at J, with 10 bases between. The CDR3 sequence is CASSQDPLLGYTF. The DNA of the CDR3 is TGTGCCAGCAGCCAAGACCCACTGCTCGGCTACACCTTC.

This chain links TRBV12-5 with TRBJ2-7, with D perhaps matching TRBD2 (5 bases). Trimming left V 2 bases short and J 6 bases short, with 11 bases between. Germline V CDR1 and CDR2: LGHNT, FRNRAP. The CDR3 consists of 13 residues. The CDR3 DNA reads as TGTGCTAGTGGTTTGTCGGGCCTAGCCGAGCAGTACTTC. The encoded protein is CASGLSGLAEQYF.

The rearrangement joins TRBV10-1 to TRBJ1-1; a weak D match, TRBD1 (5 bases). Germline loops: CDR1 WNHNN, CDR2 SYGVQD (reference sequence). This CDR3 has 13 residues. V lost 6 bases, J lost 0 bases, and 8 bases lay in between. CDR3 region: CASRGELNTEAFF. CDR3 DNA: TGCGCCAGCAGAGGGGAATTGAACACTGAAGCTTTCTTT.

The chain couples TRBV7-2 to TRBJ2-1; TRBD2 matches at 9 bases. The ends lost 8 bases at V and 2 bases at J; junction bases unmatched: 1. Germline CDR1 and CDR2: SGHTA and FQGNSA. The CDR3 is made up of 13 amino acids. CDR3 coding DNA: TGTGCCAGCGTAGCGGGAGCCTACAATGAGCAGTTCTTC. Protein sequence: CASVAGAYNEQFF. The entire variable domain, with the rest obtained from reference TRBV7-2 and TRBJ2-1, is as follows: GAGVSQSPSNKVTEKGKDVELRCDPISGHTALYWYRQSLGQGLEFLIYFQGNSAPDKSGLPSDRFSAERTGGSVSTLTIQRTQQEDSAVYLCASVAGAYNEQFFGPGTRLTVL.

V is TRBV7-6 and J is TRBJ2-7; possible D gene TRBD2, 7 bases. The CDR3 spans 15 residues. V was shortened by 2 bases and J by 3 bases, with 14 bases between the two germline ends. Germline CDR1 and CDR2: SGHVS and FNYEAQ. The chain's CDR3 is CASSLSGGPGYEQYF. As DNA, the CDR3 is TGTGCCAGCAGCTTATCCGGGGGGCCAGGCTACGAGCAGTACTTC.

This clone was seen a few times. DNA for the CDR3: TGTGCCTGGAATATTGGTAACACTGGAAACACCATATATTTT. This codes for CAWNIGNTGNTIYF. J is TRBJ1-3 and V is TRBV30; unclear D gene. The CDR3 totals 14 residues. The V end was cut by 4 bases, the J end by 2 bases, with 12 bases between. Looked up from germline, CDR1 is GTSNPN and CDR2 is SVGIG (reference sequence).

In its sample, this clone is medium-sized. The chain links TRBV29-1 to TRBJ1-1; D gene uncertain. This CDR3 contains 14 residues. V was pared by 6 bases and J by 3 bases, with 17 bases between. Germline CDR1 and CDR2: SQVTM and ANQGSEA. DNA for the CDR3: TGCAGCGTGGACTTGGGGAGGTGGTACACTGAAGCTTTCTTT. Translation: CSVDLGRWYTEAFF. The variable domain in full, with the rest retrieved from reference TRBV29-1 and TRBJ1-1, is SAVISQKPSRDICQRGTSLTIQCQVDSQVTMMFWYRQQPGQSLTLIATANQGSEATYESGFVIDKFPISRPNLTFSTLTVSNMSPEDSSIYLCSVDLGRWYTEAFFGQGTRLTVV.

The chain carries TRBV7-2 and TRBJ2-1; tentatively, D is TRBD2 (5 bases). Germline CDR1 and CDR2: SGHTA and FQGNSA. V lost 4 bases, J lost 15 bases, and 19 bases lay in between. This CDR3 is 13 amino acids long. CDR3 nucleotide sequence: TGTGCCAGCAGCTCCGACTATGCCTCGTTTGGGTTCTTC. This sequence encodes CASSSDYASFGFF.

CDR3 nucleotide sequence: TGTGCCAGCACCCTACAGAGGAACACTGAAGCTTTCTTT. Its protein product is CASTLQRNTEAFF. This chain joins TRBV6-5 and TRBJ1-1; no reliable D call. The CDR3 sequence is 13 residues long. CDR1 and CDR2 (germline): MNHEY, SVGAGI. V dropped 7 bases and J dropped 1 base, with 10 bases sitting between them.

The chain links TRBV30 to TRBJ2-5; D not certain. Germline values: CDR1 GTSNPN, CDR2 SVGIG (reference sequence). V was pared by 6 bases and J by 1 base, with 6 bases between. The CDR3 consists of 11 residues. Here the CDR3 reads CACQFQETQYF. The CDR3 nucleotides are TGTGCCTGCCAGTTCCAAGAGACCCAGTACTTC.

The V gene is TRBV7-3, the J gene TRBJ1-1, with D uncertain. Trimming shortened V by 1 base and J by 0 bases, and 12 bases separated the two germline ends. Germline V gene lookup returns CDR1 SGHTA and CDR2 FQGTGA. The CDR3 is made up of 16 amino acids. CDR3: CASSLRAQSMNTEAFF. The DNA of the CDR3 is TGTGCCAGCAGCTTAAGGGCCCAATCTATGAACACTGAAGCTTTCTTT.

This clone has more than one count but fewer than ten. J is TRBJ1-1 and V is TRBV5-1; no reliable D call. The CDR3 sequence is 15 residues long. V lost 0 bases and J lost 1, with 10 bases in between. The germline gives CDR1 SGHRS, CDR2 YFSETQ. The CDR3 here is CASSLGGRGNTEAFF. The CDR3 DNA sequence: TGCGCCAGCAGCTTGGGAGGGCGCGGGAACACTGAAGCTTTCTTT. Together with reference TRBV5-1 and TRBJ1-1, the CDR3 gives the full variable domain: KAGVTQTPRYLIKTRGQQVTLSCSPISGHRSVSWYQQTPGQGLQFLFEYFSETQRNKGNFPGRFSGRQFSNSRSEMNVSTLELGDSALYLCASSLGGRGNTEAFFGQGTRLTVV.

This clone showed up just once. The rearrangement links TRBV11-3 to TRBJ2-2; TRBD2 matches at 14 bases. CDR1 is SGHNT, CDR2 YENEEA, per germline. This CDR3 region has 20 residues. Trimming at V came to 5 bases and at J to 3 bases, leaving 14 bases not matched to a gene. CDR3: CASSPLGLAGEYGDTGELFF. CDR3 coding DNA: TGTGCCAGCAGCCCGTTGGGACTAGCGGGAGAGTACGGGGACACCGGGGAGCTGTTTTTT.